The 15 T cell receptor beta chains presented below share a single source sample, sequenced in a study of shared clonotypes between healthy human individuals. Profiling relied on immunoSEQ multiplex PCR, and the TCRdb table lists in-frame clones only, not all of them. The sample has millions of clones; approximately 94% are singletons. CD45RO-negative, CCR7-selected cells formed the naive CD8 fraction, which excluded terminally differentiated effector memory CD45RA+ cells. Sequenced: naive CD8+ T cells sorted from blood. Receptors were obtained from a man younger than 30 in good health.

The gene calls are TRBV5-4 and TRBJ1-1, with unresolved D. V lost 5 bases and J lost 4, with 15 bases in between. CDR1 and CDR2 (germline): SGHNT, YYREEE (reference sequence). CDR3 length: 14 amino acids. Here the CDR3 DNA reads TGTGCCAGCAGTCAGGCCCCGGGGAGCACTGAAGCTTTCTTT. This sequence encodes CASSQAPGSTEAFF.

The chain joins TRBV10-1 to TRBJ2-7; 7 nucleotides agree with TRBD1. Germline CDR1 reads WNHNN; CDR2 reads SYGVQD (reference sequence). CDR3 length: 17 residues. Trimming took 4 bases from V and 0 from J; bases not matched to a gene: 12. In DNA form, the CDR3 reads TGCGCCAGCAGTGGCTTCTCCTCCGGGACAGCCTCCTACGAGCAGTACTTC. Residues: CASSGFSSGTASYEQYF.

This chain links TRBV9 with TRBJ2-2; D tentatively fits TRBD1 or TRBD2 (5 bases each). The CDR3 covers 15 residues. V was clipped by 2 bases and J by 5 bases, with 13 bases between them. Germline values: CDR1 SGDLS, CDR2 YYNGEE. The CDR3 sequence is CASSVGPPGTGELFF. DNA of the CDR3: TGTGCCAGCAGCGTGGGACCCCCAGGGACCGGGGAGCTGTTTTTT.

The CDR3 DNA follows: TGTGCCAGCAGTTTTTCGGAGGGCGTGAATGGCTACACCTTC. This codes for CASSFSEGVNGYTF. The chain combines TRBV28 with TRBJ1-2, with D unresolved. CDR3 length: 14 amino acids. Germline V gives CDR1 MDHEN, CDR2 SYDVKM. Between the trimmed V and J ends, which lost 3 bases and 6 bases, there was a span of 14 bases.

About this clone: Other DNA variants within this sample encode the same CDR3. The chain links TRBV2 to TRBJ1-1; no clear D. V lost 8 bases to trimming and J lost 5 bases, with 9 bases between them. CDR1 and CDR2 (germline): SNHLY, FYNNEI. This CDR3 comprises 11 residues. CDR3 sequence: CASDGGTEAFF. The CDR3 nucleotides are TGTGCCAGCGACGGCGGGACTGAAGCTTTCTTT. Drawing the rest from reference TRBV2 and TRBJ1-1, the complete variable domain is EPEVTQTPSHQVTQMGQEVILRCVPISNHLYFYWYRQILGQKVEFLVSFYNNEISEKSEIFDDQFSVERPDGSNFTLKIRSTKLEDSAMYFCASDGGTEAFFGQGTRLTVV.

V usage is TRBV11-2 and J usage is TRBJ2-7; D uncertain. CDR1 and CDR2 (germline): SGHAT, FQNNGV. This CDR3 region has 15 residues. Trimming stripped 1 base from V and 0 bases from J, with 10 bases between. The CDR3 DNA follows: TGTGCCAGCAGCTTAGGTCCGGACGGCTCCTACGAGCAGTACTTC. Translation gives CASSLGPDGSYEQYF.

This clone has a single count. This chain uses TRBV5-8 with TRBJ2-5; 14 nucleotides agree with TRBD2. The CDR3 has 20 amino acids. V shed 4 bases and J 0 bases; nucleotides not matched to a gene: 14. In germline, CDR1 is SGHTS, CDR2 YDEGEE. The CDR3 nucleotides read TGTGCCAGCAGCCTACCCCCGGGACTAGCGGGGGAGGCCTACCAAGAGACCCAGTACTTC. Protein sequence: CASSLPPGLAGEAYQETQYF.

The chain joins TRBV4-1 to TRBJ2-7; 7 bases align to TRBD1. J lost 3 bases, V lost 1 base, and 15 bases had no gene match. The CDR3 is 18 amino acids. The germline V gene has CDR1 MGHRA and CDR2 YSYEKL. CDR3 residues: CASSQVVGRGFEDYEQYF. The CDR3 DNA reads TGCGCCAGCAGCCAAGTGGTCGGCAGGGGGTTTGAGGACTACGAGCAGTACTTC.

The rearrangement uses TRBV10-3 and TRBJ1-1; D might be TRBD1 (6 bases). The CDR3 totals 13 residues. Trimming took off 0 bases at V and 8 bases at J, with 10 bases between the two ends. The germline V gene has CDR1 ENHRY and CDR2 SYGVKD. In DNA, the CDR3 is TGTGCCATCAGTGAGTCGAAGGGGGAGGAAGCTTTCTTT. Translation gives CAISESKGEEAFF.

CDR3: CASSPAGGYYEQYF. CDR3 sequence (DNA): TGTGCCAGCAGTCCAGCGGGGGGCTACTACGAGCAGTACTTC. The chain uses TRBV28 and TRBJ2-7, with 9 bases fitting TRBD2. Germline V gives CDR1 MDHEN, CDR2 SYDVKM. This CDR3 comprises 14 residues. V lost 5 bases and J lost 3; bases outside the gene matches: 5.

With regard to this clone: Distinct nucleotide sequences in the sample also encode this CDR3. The rearrangement uses TRBV9 and TRBJ2-7; TRBD2 matches 10 bases. Germline lookup yields CDR1 SGDLS and CDR2 YYNGEE. V was clipped by 0 bases and J by 1 base; unmatched bases: 1. The CDR3 contains 15 residues. The CDR3 DNA sequence: TGTGCCAGCAGCGTAGATAGCGGGGGGTCCTACGAGCAGTACTTC. Its protein product is CASSVDSGGSYEQYF.

A word on this clone: The same CDR3 is also encoded by other DNA sequences in this sample. V is TRBV4-1 and J is TRBJ2-7; perhaps TRBD1 as D (5 bases). CDR3 length: 15 residues. V lost 0 bases to trimming and J lost 2 bases, with 11 bases between them. The germline V gene has CDR1 MGHRA and CDR2 YSYEKL. The CDR3 DNA is TGCGCCAGCAGCCAAGAGACAGATACCCCCTACGAGCAGTACTTC. Translated, it gives CASSQETDTPYEQYF.

J is TRBJ2-7 and V is TRBV15; 13 bases fit TRBD2. The CDR3 loop spans 17 amino acids. CDR1 and CDR2 from the germline V gene are LNHNV and YYDKDF (reference sequence). J was trimmed by 3 bases and V by 6 bases; bases with no gene match: 11. CDR3 nucleotides: TGTGCCACCAGTCTTGGACTAGCGGGAGCAATTAGCTACGAGCAGTACTTC. Its protein is CATSLGLAGAISYEQYF. The full variable domain, with the rest looked up from reference TRBV15 and TRBJ2-7, is DAMVIQNPRYQVTQFGKPVTLSCSQTLNHNVMYWYQQKSSQAPKLLFHYYDKDFNNEADTPDNFQSRRPNTSFCFLDIRSPGLGDTAMYLCATSLGLAGAISYEQYFGPGTRLTVT.

The chain employs TRBV2 and TRBJ2-3; 7 bases are a match to TRBD1. The CDR3 consists of 15 residues. From germline, CDR1 is SNHLY and CDR2 FYNNEI. V shed 8 bases and J 0 bases; nucleotides not matched to a gene: 8. The CDR3 sequence is CASQSGTASTDTQYF. The CDR3 coding sequence is TGTGCCAGCCAATCCGGGACAGCAAGCACAGATACGCAGTATTTT.

This rearrangement joins TRBV18 to TRBJ2-7; D unresolved. V was cut by 2 bases and J by 6 bases, with 8 bases left in between. The CDR3 is 12 amino acids. Germline CDR1 reads KGHSH; CDR2 reads LQKENI. CDR3 DNA sequence: TGTGCCAGCTCACCAGCGGTTAGCGAGCAGTACTTC. Its translation is CASSPAVSEQYF.